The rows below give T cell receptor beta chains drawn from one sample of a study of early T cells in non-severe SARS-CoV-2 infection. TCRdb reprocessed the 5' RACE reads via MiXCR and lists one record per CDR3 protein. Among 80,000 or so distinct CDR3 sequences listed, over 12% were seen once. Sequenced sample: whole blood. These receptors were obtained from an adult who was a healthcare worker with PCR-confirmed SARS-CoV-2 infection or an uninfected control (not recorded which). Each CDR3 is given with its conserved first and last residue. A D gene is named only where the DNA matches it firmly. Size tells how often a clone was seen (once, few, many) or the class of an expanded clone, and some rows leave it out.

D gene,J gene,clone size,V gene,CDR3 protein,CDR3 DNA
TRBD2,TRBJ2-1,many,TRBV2,CASMRTSGNNEQFF,TGTGCCAGCATGAGGACTAGCGGAAACAATGAGCAGTTCTTC
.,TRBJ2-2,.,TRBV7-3,CASSLMGSTGELFF,TGTGCCAGCAGCTTAATGGGGTCCACCGGGGAGCTGTTTTTT
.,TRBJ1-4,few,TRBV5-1,CASRPQAGGEKLFF,TGCGCCAGCAGACCACAGGCGGGAGGAGAAAAACTGTTTTTT
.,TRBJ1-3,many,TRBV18,CASSEDRGNTIYF,TGTGCCAGCTCAGAAGACCGTGGAAACACCATATATTTT
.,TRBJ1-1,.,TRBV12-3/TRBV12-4,CASRSPTAVEAFF,TGTGCCAGCAGGTCCCCAACAGCGGTTGAAGCTTTCTTT
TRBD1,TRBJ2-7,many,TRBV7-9,CASSPRTGGSVYEQYF,TGTGCCAGCAGCCCGAGGACAGGTGGTTCGGTCTACGAGCAGTACTTC
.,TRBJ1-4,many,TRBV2,CASRTGPLGEKLFF,TGTGCCAGCCGTACGGGACCCCTGGGGGAAAAACTGTTTTTT
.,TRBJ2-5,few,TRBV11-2,CASSLIQETQYF,TGTGCCAGCAGCTTAATACAAGAGACCCAGTACTTC
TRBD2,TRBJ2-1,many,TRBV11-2,CASSSGGRRTYNEQFF,TGTGCCAGCAGCTCCGGCGGGAGGAGAACCTACAATGAGCAGTTCTTC
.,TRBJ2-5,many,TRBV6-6,CASSSPSRQGGETQYF,TGTGCCAGCAGTTCCCCGTCGAGACAGGGAGGGGAGACCCAGTACTTC
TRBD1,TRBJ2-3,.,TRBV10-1,CASSDPRQGDADAQYF,TGCGCCAGCAGCGACCCTCGCCAGGGGGATGCAGATGCGCAGTATTTT
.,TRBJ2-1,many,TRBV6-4,CASSGDGGYNEQFF,TGTGCCAGCAGTGGGGATGGAGGATACAATGAGCAGTTCTTC
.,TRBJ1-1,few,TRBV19,CASRSGNTEAFF,TGTGCCAGTCGATCAGGGAACACTGAAGCTTTCTTT
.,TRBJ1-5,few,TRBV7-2,CASSLASARGNQPQHF,TGTGCCAGCAGCTTGGCCAGTGCCCGTGGAAATCAGCCCCAGCATTTT
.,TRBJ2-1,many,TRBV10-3,CAISEWNREGNEQFF,TGTGCCATCAGTGAGTGGAACAGGGAAGGGAATGAGCAGTTCTTC
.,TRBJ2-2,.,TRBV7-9,CASSLSYAGELFF,TGTGCCAGCAGCTTATCCTACGCCGGGGAGCTGTTTTTT
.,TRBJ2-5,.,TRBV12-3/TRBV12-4,CASSFGGWAVETQYF,TGTGCCAGCAGTTTCGGGGGCTGGGCCGTGGAGACCCAGTACTTC
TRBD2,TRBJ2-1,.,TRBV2,CASSILAGGPVYNEQFF,TGTGCCAGCAGTATACTAGCGGGAGGGCCGGTATACAATGAGCAGTTCTTC
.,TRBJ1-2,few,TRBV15,CATSGDRGAYGYTF,TGTGCCACCAGCGGAGATAGGGGGGCCTATGGCTACACCTTC
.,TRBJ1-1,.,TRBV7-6,CASSLELNTEAFF,TGTGCCAGCAGCTTAGAGCTGAACACTGAAGCTTTCTTT
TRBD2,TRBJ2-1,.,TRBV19,CASRTWGGNEQFF,TGTGCCAGTAGGACTTGGGGGGGTAATGAGCAGTTCTTC
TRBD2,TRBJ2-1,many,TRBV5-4,CASSGGGAGNNEQFF,TGTGCCAGCAGCGGCGGGGGGGCCGGGAACAATGAGCAGTTCTTC
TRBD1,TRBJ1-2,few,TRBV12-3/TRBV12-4,CASSPTGTANYGYTF,TGTGCCAGCAGCCCAACCGGGACAGCTAACTATGGCTACACCTTC
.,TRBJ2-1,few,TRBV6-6,CASSPRTAASYNEQFF,TGTGCCAGCAGTCCCCGGACGGCCGCCTCCTACAATGAGCAGTTCTTC
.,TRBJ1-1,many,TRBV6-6,CASSSPAGRAFF,TGTGCCAGCAGTTCCCCGGCAGGGAGAGCTTTCTTT
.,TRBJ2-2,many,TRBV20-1,CSARDTRGGTGELFF,TGCAGTGCTAGAGACACTAGGGGTGGCACCGGGGAGCTGTTTTTT
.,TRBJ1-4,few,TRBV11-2,CASSPGTLNEKLFF,TGTGCCAGCAGTCCCGGGACACTTAATGAAAAACTGTTTTTT
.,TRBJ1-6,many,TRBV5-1,CASSLRADYNSPLHF,TGCGCCAGCAGCTTGAGGGCTGACTATAATTCACCCCTCCACTTT
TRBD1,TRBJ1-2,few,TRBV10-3,CAISESGGQAWYGYTF,TGTGCCATCAGTGAGTCCGGAGGACAGGCCTGGTATGGCTACACCTTC
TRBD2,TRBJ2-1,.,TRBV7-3,CASSSVEGLAGINEQFF,TGTGCCAGCAGCTCGGTGGAGGGACTAGCGGGTATCAATGAGCAGTTCTTC
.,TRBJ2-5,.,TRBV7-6,CASSLQSGGETQYF,TGTGCCAGCAGCTTACAGAGCGGAGGAGAGACCCAGTACTTC
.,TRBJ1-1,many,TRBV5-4,CASSLEGMTEAFF,TGTGCCAGCAGCTTAGAAGGTATGACTGAAGCTTTCTTT
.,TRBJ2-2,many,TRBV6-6,CASAYTTGELFF,TGTGCCAGCGCTTACACCACCGGGGAGCTGTTTTTT
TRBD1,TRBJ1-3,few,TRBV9,CASSVGGGSPDSGNTIYF,TGTGCCAGCAGCGTAGGAGGGGGCAGTCCTGACTCTGGAAACACCATATATTTT
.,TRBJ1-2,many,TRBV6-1,CATTPAAYTNYGYTF,TGTGCCACGACGCCCGCGGCCTACACTAACTATGGCTACACCTTC
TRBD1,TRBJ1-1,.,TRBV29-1,CSVDRFQGQGEAFF,TGCAGCGTTGATCGATTCCAAGGACAGGGAGAAGCTTTCTTT
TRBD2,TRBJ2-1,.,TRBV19,CASSTGTSGRGEQFF,TGTGCCAGTAGTACCGGGACTAGCGGGAGAGGTGAGCAGTTCTTC
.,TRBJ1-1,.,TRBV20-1,CSAREQLRGFAGTEAFF,TGCAGTGCTAGAGAACAATTACGGGGCTTCGCGGGCACTGAAGCTTTCTTT
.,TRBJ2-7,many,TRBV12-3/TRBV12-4,CASKGRRSYEQYF,TGTGCCAGCAAGGGACGTCGCTCCTACGAGCAGTACTTC
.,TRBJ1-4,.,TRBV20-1,CSARDRLGARSATNEKLFF,TGCAGTGCTAGAGATAGGTTGGGGGCTCGATCTGCAACTAATGAAAAACTGTTTTTT
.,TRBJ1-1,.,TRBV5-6,CASSSLTGQALNTEAFF,TGTGCCAGCAGCTCCCTCACGGGGCAGGCGTTGAACACTGAAGCTTTCTTT
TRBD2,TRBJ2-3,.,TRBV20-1,CSTLAGGPTDTQYF,TGCAGTACATTAGCGGGGGGTCCGACAGATACGCAGTATTTT
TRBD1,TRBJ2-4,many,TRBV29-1,CSVGSGGSKNIQYF,TGCAGCGTTGGTTCAGGGGGCTCCAAAAACATTCAGTACTTC
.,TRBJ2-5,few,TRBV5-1,CASSLGGGREETQYF,TGCGCCAGCAGCTTGGGCGGGGGCCGAGAAGAGACCCAGTACTTC
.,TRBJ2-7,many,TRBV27,CASSWGGGSPYEQYF,TGTGCCAGCAGTTGGGGAGGAGGGAGTCCTTACGAGCAGTACTTC
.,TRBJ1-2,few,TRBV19,CASSIAMNGYGYTF,TGTGCCAGTAGTATAGCTATGAACGGCTATGGCTACACCTTC
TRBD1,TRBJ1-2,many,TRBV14,CASSQRDRDPTNYGYTF,TGTGCCAGCAGCCAACGAGACAGGGATCCTACTAACTATGGCTACACCTTC
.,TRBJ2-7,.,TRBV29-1,CSVEVGSSYEQYF,TGCAGCGTTGAAGTAGGCAGCTCCTACGAGCAGTACTTC